Shown below are 24 T cell receptor beta chains from a single sample sequenced in a study of blood T cell repertoires in COVID-19. Sequencing used immunoSEQ multiplex PCR; TCRdb keeps in-frame clones, though not all of them. The sample lists roughly 140,000 clones, about 80% seen once, with under 2% in the top ten. Sequenced: PBMCs or T cells enriched from blood (not recorded which). These receptors came from a woman in her late teens or twenties who had been exposed to COVID-19.

V and J are TRBV20-1 and TRBJ2-7, with 9 bases identical to TRBD2. In germline, CDR1 is DFQATT, CDR2 SNEGSKA (reference sequence). CDR3 length: 16 amino acids. With 3 bases clipped from V and 2 bases from J, the junction kept 11 bases outside the gene matches. This CDR3 reads CSASSGKSSGTYEQYF. CDR3 bases: TGCAGTGCTAGTAGCGGGAAGTCTAGCGGGACCTACGAGCAGTACTTC.

The rearrangement links TRBV11-2 to TRBJ2-1; unclear D gene. CDR3 length equals 11 residues. Trimming cost V 8 bases and J 1 base, with 3 bases left between them. CDR1 and CDR2 (germline): SGHAT, FQNNGV. CDR3 amino acids: CASESYNEQFF. In DNA form, the CDR3 reads TGTGCCAGCGAGTCCTACAATGAGCAGTTCTTC.

This clone was counted between two and nine times. The chain carries TRBV7-2 and TRBJ2-7; D perhaps matches TRBD2 (6 bases). CDR3 length: 14 residues. The germline V and J ends were trimmed by 6 bases and 2 bases, with 14 bases remaining between them. CDR1 is SGHTA and CDR2 is FQGNSA in the germline V gene. Here the CDR3 reads CASSRDSSTYEQYF. Written as DNA, the CDR3 is TGTGCCAGCAGTCGGGACTCGTCAACCTACGAGCAGTACTTC.

This clone occurred a few times. The V gene is TRBV6-6, the J gene TRBJ1-1, with 9 positions matching TRBD1. Germline CDR1 and CDR2: MNHNY and SVGAGI (reference sequence). Trimming cost V 7 bases and J 0 bases; bases outside gene matches: 9. This CDR3 has 16 residues. The CDR3 reads CASNKPGQGMNTEAFF. The CDR3 DNA reads TGTGCCAGCAACAAGCCGGGACAGGGAATGAACACTGAAGCTTTCTTT.

This clone was seen a handful of times. The chain combines TRBV28 with TRBJ1-2; TRBD1 aligns across 8 bases. From germline, CDR1 is MDHEN and CDR2 SYDVKM. Germline trimming cut 4 bases from V and 5 bases from J; bases unmatched to any gene: 6. The CDR3 is 14 amino acids. CDR3 sequence (DNA): TGTGCCAGCAGTTCCTCGGGACAGGATTATGGCTACACCTTC. This translates into CASSSSGQDYGYTF.

This clone was recorded only once. Other DNA sequences in the same sample also yield this CDR3. The rearrangement links TRBV30 to TRBJ1-5, with a tentative D call TRBD1 (5 bases). Trimming took off 1 base at V and 4 bases at J, with 8 bases between the two ends. The CDR3 covers 13 residues. Germline V gene data show CDR1 as GTSNPN and CDR2 as SVGIG (reference sequence). In nucleotides, the CDR3 is TGTGCCTGGAGTGGGGGGGGGAATCAGCCCCAGCATTTT. Its translation is CAWSGGGNQPQHF.

The chain is built from TRBV29-1 and TRBJ1-2, with 8 bases fitting TRBD1. V trimming: 8 bases; J trimming: 7 bases; junction bases outside the gene matches: 6. In germline, CDR1 is SQVTM, CDR2 ANQGSEA. There are 11 residues in the CDR3. The CDR3 region has the DNA TGCAGCAGACAGGGGCAATCTGGCTACACCTTC. This encodes CSRQGQSGYTF.

This chain joins TRBV7-6 and TRBJ2-1; 10 nucleotides agree with TRBD2. CDR3 length: 15 residues. Germline V lookup: CDR1 SGHVS, CDR2 FNYEAQ. The junction had 5 bases not matched to a gene; V was cut back by 6 bases and J by 3 bases. Here the CDR3 DNA reads TGTGCCAGCAGACTTCTAGCGGGAGACTACAATGAGCAGTTCTTC. As protein: CASRLLAGDYNEQFF.

The table lists this clone with a count of one. The V gene is TRBV18, the J gene TRBJ1-2; no clear D. V lost 0 bases and J lost 3, with 8 bases in between. From germline, CDR1 is KGHSH and CDR2 LQKENI. The CDR3 consists of 14 residues. The CDR3 loop is CASSPPTRDYGYTF. The CDR3 DNA sequence: TGTGCCAGCTCACCACCAACCCGGGACTATGGCTACACCTTC.

The V and J genes are TRBV25-1 and TRBJ1-2; TRBD1 might be the D (6 bases). This CDR3 spans 13 amino acids. The V gene lost 3 bases and the J gene lost 7 bases, with 12 bases spanning the gap. Germline CDR1 is MGHDK and CDR2 is SYGVNS. CDR3: CASSEGGGTGYTF. The CDR3 DNA reads as TGTGCCAGCAGTGAGGGAGGGGGAACTGGCTACACCTTC.

The chain recombines TRBV5-4 with TRBJ2-1; perhaps TRBD1 as D (6 bases). Germline loops: CDR1 SGHNT, CDR2 YYREEE (reference sequence). This CDR3 comprises 13 residues. Trimming stripped 7 bases from V and 7 bases from J, with 15 bases between. DNA for the CDR3: TGTGCCAGCTCAAACAGGGATGGTAATGAGCAGTTCTTC. Translation: CASSNRDGNEQFF.

The CDR3 DNA reads TGTGCCAGCAGCCGCCCAGGGGGTTTAGCTGAGACCCAGTACTTC. Its protein product is CASSRPGGLAETQYF. The gene calls are TRBV7-9 and TRBJ2-5; TRBD1 matches at 7 bases. Losses at the gene ends were 5 bases for V and 5 bases for J; bases not matched to a gene: 11. Germline-derived CDR1 and CDR2 are SEHNR and FQNEAQ (reference sequence). The CDR3 has 15 residues.

The chain links TRBV14 to TRBJ2-1; D not certain. Trimming cost V 5 bases and J 4 bases, with 18 bases left between them. CDR1 is SGHDN and CDR2 is FVKESK in the germline V gene. The CDR3 is made up of 16 amino acids. The CDR3 protein is CASSVLPLPPYNEQFF. The CDR3 DNA reads TGTGCCAGCAGCGTACTCCCCCTCCCACCTTACAATGAGCAGTTCTTC.

V gene TRBV10-3 combines with J gene TRBJ2-7; tentatively, D is TRBD2 (5 bases). This CDR3 is built from 16 residues. CDR1 is ENHRY and CDR2 is SYGVKD in the germline V gene. Between the trimmed V and J ends, which lost 3 bases and 0 bases, there was a span of 15 bases. DNA for the CDR3: TGTGCCATCAGTGACGTTGTCGGGATACCCTCCTACGAGCAGTACTTC. This encodes CAISDVVGIPSYEQYF.

For the CDR3, the DNA is TGTGCCACCCGACTCGGGGGTGCTCACTATGGCTACACCTTC. Its translation: CATRLGGAHYGYTF. The rearrangement joins TRBV7-9 to TRBJ1-2; perhaps TRBD1 as D (5 bases). CDR1 SEHNR and CDR2 FQNEAQ come from the germline V gene (reference sequence). V lost 10 bases and J 3 bases, leaving 18 bases between the germline ends. CDR3 length equals 14 residues.

This clone has only one observation. The CDR3: CASSPFESSERQYF. The CDR3 nucleotides are TGTGCCAGCAGCCCCTTTGAGAGCAGCGAGCGGCAGTACTTC. The chain uses TRBV3-1 (or the pseudogene TRBV3-2) and TRBJ2-7, with unresolved D. This CDR3 is built from 14 residues. The V and J ends lost 4 bases and 9 bases respectively, with 19 bases between them. The germline V gene encodes CDR1 LGHDT and CDR2 YNNKEL (reference sequence).

This clone was seen just once. The J gene is TRBJ1-2, the V gene TRBV7-9; D gene ambiguous. Between the trimmed V and J ends, which lost 5 bases and 3 bases, there was a span of 10 bases. This CDR3 has 13 residues. The germline gives CDR1 SEHNR, CDR2 FQNEAQ (reference sequence). The CDR3 is CASSPTEDYGYTF. The CDR3, as DNA: TGTGCCAGCAGCCCGACGGAGGACTATGGCTACACCTTC.

The J gene is TRBJ2-1, the V gene TRBV30; 10 bases map to TRBD2. After removal of 0 bases from V and 6 bases from J, the junction contained 8 bases not matched to a gene. Germline assignment: CDR1 GTSNPN and CDR2 SVGIG (reference sequence). This CDR3 is 16 amino acids long. The CDR3 reads CAWSVQRLAGANEQFF. CDR3 DNA sequence: TGTGCCTGGAGTGTACAAAGGCTAGCGGGAGCCAATGAGCAGTTCTTC.

This clone was seen a single time. The chain is built from TRBV28 and TRBJ1-2, with 9 bases lining up with TRBD1. The ends lost 5 bases at V and 3 bases at J; junction bases unmatched: 7. The CDR3 loop spans 15 amino acids. Germline loops: CDR1 MDHEN, CDR2 SYDVKM. The DNA for the CDR3 is TGTGCCAGCAGTCCCCGGACAGGGGACTACTATGGCTACACCTTC. It yields the protein CASSPRTGDYYGYTF.

The chain has TRBV6-5 and TRBJ1-4; 10 bases match TRBD1. With V trimmed by 1 base and J by 8 bases, 4 bases remained unmatched. Germline-derived CDR1 and CDR2 are MNHEY and SVGAGI. The CDR3 length is 15 residues. The CDR3 nucleotides are TGTGCCAGCAGTTACTTCGGGACAGGGGAAGAAAAACTGTTTTTT. Its protein is CASSYFGTGEEKLFF.

This clone occurred once. The chain has TRBV27 and TRBJ2-1; 10 nucleotides line up with TRBD1. From germline, CDR1 is MNHEY and CDR2 SMNVEV (reference sequence). Trimming removed 1 base from V and 3 bases from J; junction bases left unmatched: 3. This CDR3 comprises 16 residues. CDR3 bases: TGTGCCAGCAGTTTATGGGGACAGGGGATCTACAATGAGCAGTTCTTC. Protein product: CASSLWGQGIYNEQFF.

The genes are TRBV6-5 and TRBJ1-2; D remains unclear. This CDR3 contains 14 residues. V was shortened by 10 bases and J by 7 bases, with 22 bases between the two germline ends. Germline CDR1 and CDR2: MNHEY and SVGAGI. The CDR3 is CATTRGAGYGGYTF. CDR3 nucleotide sequence: TGTGCCACCACCCGAGGAGCGGGCTATGGTGGCTACACCTTC.

The rearrangement joins TRBV11-2 to TRBJ2-5; TRBD1 aligns across 9 bases. This CDR3 has 13 amino acids. The germline V gene encodes CDR1 SGHAT and CDR2 FQNNGV. Trimming cost V 7 bases and J 5 bases; bases outside gene matches: 5. CDR3 DNA: TGTGCCAGCAACCACAGGGGGCTTGAGACCCAGTACTTC. It is translated as CASNHRGLETQYF.

This clone was observed once. The chain links TRBV6-5 to TRBJ2-2; TRBD2 aligns across 10 bases. CDR1 is MNHEY, CDR2 SVGAGI, per germline. This CDR3 has 16 amino acids. V lost 2 bases, J lost 0 bases, and 0 bases stayed unmatched. For the CDR3, the DNA is TGTGCCAGCAGTTACGGACTAGCGGCGAACACCGGGGAGCTGTTTTTT. Translated: CASSYGLAANTGELFF.